This T cell receptor beta chain was found in a study of Graves' ophthalmopathy and Graves' hyperthyroidism. V dropped 8 bases and J dropped 4 bases, with 18 bases sitting between them. CDR3 length: 15 residues. Germline CDR1 LNHDA, CDR2 SQIVND (reference sequence). Study outcomes and limitations: Sensitivity of about 67% and specificity of 72% to 85% were achieved by the model that predicted ophthalmopathy progression.

In regard to this clonotype: Its antigen remains unknown. A much bigger clone sits one base away, suggesting this may be a read error.

Amplifying from RNA transcripts, the study obtained TCR beta CDR3 regions. HTBI primers served in a first-round RT-PCR, which a second-round multiplex PCR followed. TCRdb fed the multiplex PCR reads into MiXCR, producing one record per CDR3 protein. Counted here are 600,000 to 700,000 distinct CDR3 sequences, roughly two fifths occurring once; the ten biggest clones make up roughly 3%. The sample was peripheral blood. The TCR was taken from an adult man with Graves' ophthalmopathy. The chain joins TRBV19 to TRBJ1-3; maybe TRBD1 (5 bases). CDR3: CASGGFGGAGNTIYF. DNA of the CDR3: TGTGCCAGTGGTGGCTTCGGGGGAGCGGGAAACACCATATATTTT.